These T cell receptor beta chains were read from a single sample in a study of cytomegalovirus exposure and HLA in healthy donors. Here immunoSEQ multiplex PCR was the method, and the copy in TCRdb shows in-frame clones only, minus some. The sample contains about 140,000 clones, about 82% of which appear only once. Sequencing was carried out using PBMCs. These receptors came from a young man in good health and CMV-seronegative. Both conserved end residues are trimmed from each CDR3. Clone size, where shown, is once, few, many, or a class for clones that have expanded.

TRBV7-6	.	TRBJ2-1	ASSLSMGARGNEQF
TRBV11-2	.	TRBJ2-5	ASSLGGQGGRQETQY
TRBV2	.	TRBJ1-5	ASSEGAGRNQPQH
TRBV6-1	.	TRBJ1-1	ASKINRGVNTEAF
TRBV18	.	TRBJ2-3	ASSPPGTDTQY
TRBV29-1	few	TRBJ2-5	SVLHTRGETQY
TRBV27	.	TRBJ2-7	ASSFFAGDYEQY
TRBV2	once	TRBJ1-6	ASSENRQINSPLH
TRBV9	.	TRBJ2-5	ASSVQGQETQY
TRBV15	.	TRBJ1-1	ATSRVGTATEAF
TRBV19	.	TRBJ2-7	ASSVQATYEQY
TRBV2	.	TRBJ1-6	ASSEAGTVNSPLH
TRBV5-6	.	TRBJ1-3	ASSFRPRQGLNTIY
TRBV16	few	TRBJ2-2	ASSRGQGIGELF
TRBV4-1	few	TRBJ1-4	ASRWAGQGNEKLF
TRBV9	.	TRBJ2-2	ASSPTENTGELF
TRBV5-1	few	TRBJ1-1	ASSAYRSGGQGVLLDTEAF
TRBV5-6	.	TRBJ2-3	ASSSSTDTQY
TRBV5-1	.	TRBJ2-7	ASSWGTSGSLTYEQY
TRBV6-1	.	TRBJ2-1	ASSVKAPYNEQF
TRBV18	.	TRBJ1-3	ASSPPGGLGGNTIY
TRBV5-1	.	TRBJ2-3	ASSFGSPDTDTQY
TRBV18	.	TRBJ2-3	ASSPRGVSTDTQY
TRBV28	.	TRBJ1-4	ASSLGQGNEKLF
TRBV6-1	.	TRBJ2-1	ASSEMGRRDEQF
TRBV5-5	few	TRBJ2-3	ASRSGGAGFIDTQY
TRBV5-6	.	TRBJ1-1	ASSWGDRPGAEAF
TRBV12-5	.	TRBJ2-1	ASGLSSLHEQF
TRBV27	.	TRBJ1-6	ASSLLSSYNSPLN
TRBV28	.	TRBJ2-2	ATSPRRGPPPGELF
TRBV5-8	.	TRBJ2-7	ASSLAGGFAYEQY
TRBV6-6	.	TRBJ2-7	ASSPVNYEQY
TRBV5-1	.	TRBJ1-2	ASSPGQGSEGYT
TRBV6-1	.	TRBJ1-2	ASVSLQGAWYGYT
TRBV4-1	few	TRBJ1-3	ASSQGGLGNTIY
TRBV11-1	.	TRBJ2-7	ASSLSGGNGEQY
TRBV28	.	TRBJ2-7	ASFKTGGPYEQY
TRBV6-1	.	TRBJ2-2	ASSEQAGELF
TRBV4-1	.	TRBJ1-5	ASSQGALFMQPQH
TRBV5-6	few	TRBJ1-3	ASSFIRDSGNTIY
TRBV19	.	TRBJ2-5	ASSTRVQETQY
TRBV5-1	.	TRBJ1-6	ASSLGGSSYNSPLH
TRBV6-4	few	TRBJ2-5	ASSDSGGIGGETQY
TRBV6-1	.	TRBJ1-2	ASSHPDRMGTGYT
TRBV27	once	TRBJ2-7	ASRLAGGSHEQY
TRBV4-2	.	TRBJ2-1	ASSQDSGTSVGEQF